These 5 T cell receptor beta chains share one sample of origin, sequenced in a study of beta chain features in type 1 diabetes. Sequencing targeted expressed TCRB transcripts, as all isolated RNA had been reverse transcribed. Clones were sequenced by immunoSEQ multiplex PCR, and TCRdb holds only the in-frame ones, with some missing. The sample comprises some 150,000 clones, around a tenth of which are singletons, and around 0.68% rests with the top ten. Sequencing input: central memory CD4+ T cells from blood. The source of these receptors is a man aged 18-30 years in good health.

A few counts support this clone. V and J are TRBV4-2 and TRBJ2-7, with D perhaps TRBD1 (6 bases). The ends were cut back, 4 bases at V and 5 bases at J, with 12 bases in the middle. Per the germline V gene, CDR1 is LGHNA and CDR2 is YNFKEQ. The CDR3 is 13 residues long. CDR3 DNA: TGTGCCAGCAGCCCCACAGGGTCCAACGAGCAGTACTTC. This codes for CASSPTGSNEQYF.

Worth noting for this clone: Other DNA sequences in the same sample also yield this CDR3. This chain uses TRBV7-2 with TRBJ2-7; 9 positions agree with TRBD1. The length of the CDR3 is 15 residues. Per the germline V gene, CDR1 is SGHTA and CDR2 is FQGNSA. V lost 3 bases, J lost 2 bases, and 5 bases stayed unmatched. CDR3 coding DNA: TGTGCCAGCAGCTTGACAGGGGGAGGGCCCTACGAGCAGTACTTC. Translating gives CASSLTGGGPYEQYF.

The sample holds a few counts of this clone. This chain uses TRBV5-1 with TRBJ1-1, with 8 bases lining up with TRBD1. CDR1 and CDR2 from the germline V gene are SGHRS and YFSETQ. After removal of 3 bases from V and 0 bases from J, the junction contained 1 base not matched to a gene. CDR3 size: 14 residues. The CDR3 here is CASSWDRMNTEAFF. CDR3 coding DNA: TGCGCCAGCAGCTGGGACAGGATGAACACTGAAGCTTTCTTT.

This clone was seen a few times. Here the CDR3 reads CATSRKRGYRDSYNEQFF. CDR3 nucleotides: TGTGCCACCAGCAGGAAAAGGGGATATCGAGATTCCTACAATGAGCAGTTCTTC. The J gene is TRBJ2-1, the V gene TRBV15; tentatively, D is TRBD1 (5 bases). V lost 3 bases to trimming and J lost 1 base, with 19 bases between them. The germline V gene encodes CDR1 LNHNV and CDR2 YYDKDF (reference sequence). CDR3 size: 18 residues.

The chain combines TRBV18 with TRBJ2-5, with TRBD1 identical over 11 bases. The CDR3 is 17 amino acids. CDR1 and CDR2 from the germline V gene are KGHSH and LQKENI. The trim removed 4 bases at V and 5 bases at J, leaving 12 bases unmatched. The CDR3 spells CASSQNSGTGGMETQYF. For the CDR3, the DNA is TGTGCCAGCTCACAAAATTCCGGGACAGGGGGTATGGAGACCCAGTACTTC.